Shown below are 31 T cell receptor beta chains from a single sample sequenced in a study of T cell repertoires in cytomegalovirus infection. TCRdb itself ran the reads through MiXCR, one entry per CDR3 protein. Among about 570,000 distinct CDR3 sequences listed, almost 40% were seen once. Antigen specificity for these receptors is unknown. The sample in question was cultured PBMCs, obtained from culture after CMV antigen stimulation. The receptor set was obtained from a human donor in good health (CMV status not recorded). Some clones in this sample may be carry-over from other donors' samples.

The chain employs TRBV4-1 and TRBJ2-3; 13 positions agree with TRBD2. The V segment lost 1 base and the J segment 6 bases; nucleotides outside the gene matches: 7. The CDR3 covers 17 residues. From germline, CDR1 is MGHRA and CDR2 YSYEKL. CDR3 loop: CASSQGTSGGAGDTQYF. The CDR3 DNA sequence: TGCGCCAGCAGCCAAGGAACTAGCGGGGGGGCAGGGGATACGCAGTATTTT.

This clonotype was seen more than once but under ten times. The chain is built from TRBV28 and TRBJ2-1; possible D gene TRBD1, 5 bases. The V end lost 2 bases, the J end lost 3 bases, and 11 bases lay between the germline ends. CDR3 length: 15 amino acids. Germline values: CDR1 MDHEN, CDR2 SYDVKM. DNA of the CDR3: TGTGCCAGCAGTTTAGCAGGGCCCTACTACAATGAGCAGTTCTTC. Translated, it gives CASSLAGPYYNEQFF.

This clonotype was seen only a few times. The genes are TRBV5-5 and TRBJ2-6; D unresolved. CDR1 and CDR2 (germline): SGHKS, YYEKEE (reference sequence). The V and J ends lost 1 base and 0 bases respectively, with 8 bases between them. The CDR3 is 16 amino acids. The CDR3 bases are TGTGCCAGCAGCTTGATTCCGGGCTCTGGGGCCAACGTCCTGACTTTC. It encodes CASSLIPGSGANVLTF.

This clonotype has a handful of counts. The V gene is TRBV7-8, the J gene TRBJ2-3; D perhaps matches TRBD2 (6 bases). This CDR3 contains 14 residues. The V and J ends lost 5 bases and 4 bases respectively, with 13 bases between them. Germline values: CDR1 SGHVS, CDR2 FQNEAQ. CDR3 nucleotide sequence: TGTGCCAGCAGCGCTCGACTAGAGGCAGATACGCAGTATTTT. The encoded protein is CASSARLEADTQYF.

The genes are TRBV9 and TRBJ2-7; a weak D match, TRBD2 (6 bases). V lost 0 bases to trimming and J lost 0 bases, with 10 bases between them. This CDR3 has 15 amino acids. Germline V gene data show CDR1 as SGDLS and CDR2 as YYNGEE. The CDR3 is CASSVAGLNSYEQYF. CDR3 in DNA: TGTGCCAGCAGCGTAGCTGGACTAAACTCCTACGAGCAGTACTTC.

This clonotype was picked up a small number of times. The gene calls are TRBV28 and TRBJ1-4; TRBD1 matches 8 bases. This CDR3 has 15 amino acids. V lost 5 bases, J lost 8 bases, and 10 bases stayed unmatched. CDR1 is MDHEN and CDR2 is SYDVKM in the germline V gene. Here the CDR3 reads CASSPGTGLEEKLFF. The CDR3 nucleotides are TGTGCCAGCAGTCCCGGGACAGGTTTAGAAGAAAAACTGTTTTTT.

The chain is built from TRBV27 and TRBJ1-5; no firm D call. V lost 4 bases and J 5 bases, leaving 9 bases between the germline ends. CDR1 is MNHEY, CDR2 SMNVEV, per germline (reference sequence). The CDR3 loop spans 13 amino acids. The CDR3 nucleotides read TGTGCCAGCAGTTCGACAAGATATCAGCCCCAGCATTTT. It specifies CASSSTRYQPQHF.

V usage is TRBV3-1 and J usage is TRBJ1-1; D perhaps matches TRBD1 (6 bases). Per germline, CDR1 LGHDT and CDR2 YNNKEL (reference sequence). The CDR3 is 13 residues long. V lost 1 base and J lost 5, with 8 bases in between. CDR3 sequence (DNA): TGTGCCAGCAGCCAAGCCCAGGGGACTGAAGCTTTCTTT. Its translation is CASSQAQGTEAFF.

The chain carries TRBV19 and TRBJ2-5; D ambiguous. V dropped 4 bases and J dropped 3 bases, with 12 bases sitting between them. From germline, CDR1 is LNHDA and CDR2 SQIVND (reference sequence). The CDR3 is made up of 14 amino acids. The CDR3 coding sequence is TGTGCCAGTAGTAGCCTGGACCATAAAGAGACCCAGTACTTC. Translation gives CASSSLDHKETQYF. The variable domain in full, with the rest retrieved from reference TRBV19 and TRBJ2-5, is DGGITQSPKYLFRKEGQNVTLSCEQNLNHDAMYWYRQDPGQGLRLIYYSQIVNDFQKGDIAEGYSVSREKKESFPLTVTSAQKNPTAFYLCASSSLDHKETQYFGPGTRLLVL.

This clonotype was observed a handful of times. J is TRBJ2-5 and V is TRBV20-1; TRBD2 matches 9 bases. V trimming: 2 bases; J trimming: 9 bases; junction bases outside the gene matches: 10. The CDR3 is 14 amino acids. The germline CDR1 and CDR2 sequences are DFQATT and SNEGSKA (reference sequence). In DNA form, the CDR3 reads TGCAGTGCTAGAAAGGCTAGCGGGGAGACGGCCCAGTACTTC. Protein: CSARKASGETAQYF.

The chain employs TRBV28 and TRBJ2-7; 9 nucleotides agree with TRBD1. This CDR3 has 14 residues. Germline V lookup: CDR1 MDHEN, CDR2 SYDVKM. The V segment lost 11 bases and the J segment 5 bases; nucleotides outside the gene matches: 13. DNA for the CDR3: TGTGCCTATCGGGGGACAGGGCTATTCCACGAGCAGTACTTC. This translates into CAYRGTGLFHEQYF.

The chain employs TRBV30 and TRBJ2-1; D call uncertain. Trimming cost V 0 bases and J 7 bases, with 13 bases left between them. The CDR3 has 14 residues. CDR1 and CDR2 (germline): GTSNPN, SVGIG (reference sequence). CDR3: CAWSVPRVGNEQFF. The CDR3 coding sequence is TGTGCCTGGAGTGTCCCTCGGGTAGGTAATGAGCAGTTCTTC.

There are a few counts of this clonotype. The J gene is TRBJ2-7, the V gene TRBV5-1; D may match TRBD1 or TRBD2 (5 bases each). The CDR3 runs 15 residues. V dropped 9 bases and J dropped 0 bases, with 19 bases sitting between them. Germline CDR1 is SGHRS and CDR2 is YFSETQ. CDR3 protein: CATEEGTHNSYEQYF. The CDR3 DNA sequence: TGCGCCACCGAAGAGGGGACGCACAACTCCTACGAGCAGTACTTC.

CDR3 region: CASSELDRFREPQHF. The CDR3 DNA follows: TGTGCCAGCAGTGAACTGGACAGGTTCAGGGAGCCCCAGCATTTT. The chain is built from TRBV6-1 and TRBJ1-5, with 7 bases fitting TRBD1. CDR3 length: 15 residues. CDR1 and CDR2 (germline): MNHNS, SASEGT. V lost 2 bases to trimming and J lost 8 bases; unmatched junction nucleotides: 9.

The chain has TRBV7-2 and TRBJ2-3; 14 bases map to TRBD2. Germline lookup yields CDR1 SGHTA and CDR2 FQGNSA. V lost 4 bases to trimming and J lost 7 bases; unmatched junction nucleotides: 13. This CDR3 has 18 amino acids. As DNA, the CDR3 is TGTGCCAGCAGCTCGACAGGGACTAGCGGGAGTGGTGGAAATACGCAGTATTTT. This encodes CASSSTGTSGSGGNTQYF.

This clonotype was seen a few times. This chain joins TRBV5-6 and TRBJ1-2, with 8 bases fitting TRBD1. Trimming took 7 bases from V and 4 from J; bases not matched to a gene: 9. The CDR3 extends over 14 amino acids. Germline V CDR1 and CDR2: SGHDT, YYEEEE. The CDR3 loop is CASVPQGAFYGYTF. The CDR3 DNA reads TGTGCCAGCGTACCTCAGGGGGCCTTCTATGGCTACACCTTC.

The J gene is TRBJ2-2, the V gene TRBV12-3 or TRBV12-4; maybe TRBD1 (6 bases). The CDR3 extends over 15 amino acids. V was shortened by 4 bases and J by 6 bases, with 15 bases between the two germline ends. CDR3 sequence: CASSSPRGIAGELFF. For the CDR3, the DNA is TGTGCCAGCAGTTCACCCAGGGGTATAGCCGGGGAGCTGTTTTTT.

A few counts support this clonotype. The rearrangement joins TRBV7-2 to TRBJ2-1; D perhaps matches TRBD2 (7 bases). Trimming cost V 5 bases and J 3 bases, with 29 bases left between them. This CDR3 has 20 amino acids. The germline V gene encodes CDR1 SGHTA and CDR2 FQGNSA. CDR3 in amino acids: CASSPTRGGRSGKFYNEQFF. Written as DNA, the CDR3 is TGTGCCAGCAGCCCTACCAGGGGAGGGAGAAGCGGGAAGTTCTACAATGAGCAGTTCTTC.

This clonotype was observed a few times. CDR3: CASSPRGIRQETQYF. Here the CDR3 DNA reads TGTGCCAGCAGTCCTAGGGGCATCAGGCAAGAGACCCAGTACTTC. This sequence joins TRBV12-3 or TRBV12-4 and TRBJ2-5; weak D call: TRBD1 (5 bases). The CDR3 is made up of 15 amino acids. V was clipped by 5 bases and J by 2 bases, with 15 bases between them.

This clonotype came up a few times. This chain uses TRBV7-6 with TRBJ1-1; 7 nucleotides match TRBD1. V trimming: 0 bases; J trimming: 4 bases; junction bases outside the gene matches: 11. The CDR3 extends over 17 amino acids. Germline lookup yields CDR1 SGHVS and CDR2 FNYEAQ. The CDR3 nucleotides read TGTGCCAGCAGCTTAGCACAGGGGATCCGTCGGGGCACTGAAGCTTTCTTT. This codes for CASSLAQGIRRGTEAFF.

This rearrangement joins TRBV5-1 to TRBJ2-5; no clear D. The germline V gene encodes CDR1 SGHRS and CDR2 YFSETQ. Trimming left V 4 bases short and J 2 bases short, with 18 bases between. The CDR3 runs 16 residues. CDR3 sequence: CASSPLGLPNQETQYF. The CDR3 DNA follows: TGCGCCAGCAGCCCCCTCGGCCTTCCGAATCAAGAGACCCAGTACTTC.

There are a few counts of this clonotype. The V and J genes are TRBV20-1 and TRBJ1-6, with 8 bases aligning to TRBD1. CDR3 length: 16 amino acids. The V gene end was trimmed by 6 bases and the J gene end by 0 bases; junction bases not matched to a gene: 7. The V gene's germline CDR1 is DFQATT and CDR2 SNEGSKA (reference sequence). The CDR3 DNA follows: TGCAGTGCCGACAGGGGACTAAGCTCCTATAATTCACCCCTCCACTTT. It is translated as CSADRGLSSYNSPLHF.

This clonotype was counted only a few times. The chain uses TRBV3-1 and TRBJ2-7; D is unresolved. From germline, CDR1 is LGHDT and CDR2 YNNKEL (reference sequence). The V gene lost 2 bases and the J gene lost 2 bases, with 7 bases spanning the gap. The CDR3 covers 13 residues. In DNA form, the CDR3 reads TGTGCCAGCAGCCAATACAAGACCTACGAGCAGTACTTC. Translated, it gives CASSQYKTYEQYF.

The V call is TRBV5-1, the J call TRBJ1-4; D gene unclear. The CDR3 spans 14 residues. Germline V gene lookup returns CDR1 SGHRS and CDR2 YFSETQ. Deletions cut 4 bases from V and 3 bases from J, with 10 bases between. The CDR3 region is CASSVSRPNEKLFF. DNA for the CDR3: TGCGCCAGCAGCGTGTCCAGGCCTAATGAAAAACTGTTTTTT.

This chain links TRBV7-9 with TRBJ2-5; perhaps TRBD2 as D (5 bases). The germline CDR1 and CDR2 sequences are SEHNR and FQNEAQ (reference sequence). V was pared by 3 bases and J by 5 bases, with 10 bases between. CDR3 length: 13 residues. The CDR3 DNA is TGTGCCAGCAGCTTCGGGGTGGTTGAGACCCAGTACTTC. Protein: CASSFGVVETQYF.

The J gene is TRBJ2-7, the V gene TRBV19, with TRBD1 matching over 7 bases. The CDR3 extends over 14 amino acids. Germline CDR1 reads LNHDA; CDR2 reads SQIVND (reference sequence). Losses at the gene ends were 5 bases for V and 6 bases for J; bases not matched to a gene: 10. CDR3 sequence (DNA): TGTGCCAGTAGTCAACGGGACAGAAGTGGCGAGCAGTACTTC. Its protein is CASSQRDRSGEQYF.

The rearrangement uses TRBV20-1 and TRBJ2-7, with a tentative D call TRBD1 (5 bases). Trimming stripped 4 bases from V and 2 bases from J, with 15 bases between. Germline V gene lookup returns CDR1 DFQATT and CDR2 SNEGSKA (reference sequence). This CDR3 spans 14 amino acids. CDR3 region: CSATDRILAYEQYF. In DNA, the CDR3 is TGCAGTGCTACCGACAGAATATTAGCCTACGAGCAGTACTTC.

The rearrangement joins TRBV7-6 to TRBJ2-3; TRBD2 aligns across 9 bases. The CDR3 has 14 amino acids. J was trimmed by 4 bases and V by 11 bases; bases with no gene match: 10. Germline assignment: CDR1 SGHVS and CDR2 FNYEAQ. The CDR3 region has the DNA TGTGCCGGTGGAGTAAGCGGGAGGCCAGATACGCAGTATTTT. Translating gives CAGGVSGRPDTQYF. The full variable domain, completed using reference TRBV7-6 and TRBJ2-3, is GAGVSQSPRYKVTKRGQDVALRCDPISGHVSLYWYRQALGQGPEFLTYFNYEAQQDKSGLPNDRFSAERPEGSISTLTIQRTEQRDSAMYRCAGGVSGRPDTQYFGPGTRLTVL.

This clonotype was counted a few times. The chain is built from TRBV7-2 and TRBJ2-7, with D tentatively TRBD1 or TRBD2 (5 bases each). The germline V gene has CDR1 SGHTA and CDR2 FQGNSA. CDR3 size: 16 residues. V gave up 7 bases and J gave up 3 bases, with 22 bases separating them. CDR3 residues: CASTPHGARIGYEQYF. The CDR3 DNA reads TGTGCCAGCACCCCCCACGGGGCCAGGATCGGCTACGAGCAGTACTTC.

The J gene is TRBJ2-1, the V gene TRBV6-1; D call uncertain. Between the trimmed V and J ends, which lost 1 base and 4 bases, there was a span of 11 bases. Germline values: CDR1 MNHNS, CDR2 SASEGT. The CDR3 is made up of 15 amino acids. Here the CDR3 DNA reads TGTGCCAGCAGTGAAGGGGTTTCGGGTTACAATGAGCAGTTCTTC. Translation gives CASSEGVSGYNEQFF.

The rearrangement links TRBV4-1 to TRBJ2-3; D is perhaps TRBD1 (6 bases). The germline V gene encodes CDR1 MGHRA and CDR2 YSYEKL. The CDR3 is made up of 14 amino acids. V was pared by 4 bases and J by 3 bases, with 11 bases between. CDR3: CASSPRGNTDTQYF. CDR3 nucleotide sequence: TGCGCCAGCAGCCCTAGGGGGAATACAGATACGCAGTATTTT.